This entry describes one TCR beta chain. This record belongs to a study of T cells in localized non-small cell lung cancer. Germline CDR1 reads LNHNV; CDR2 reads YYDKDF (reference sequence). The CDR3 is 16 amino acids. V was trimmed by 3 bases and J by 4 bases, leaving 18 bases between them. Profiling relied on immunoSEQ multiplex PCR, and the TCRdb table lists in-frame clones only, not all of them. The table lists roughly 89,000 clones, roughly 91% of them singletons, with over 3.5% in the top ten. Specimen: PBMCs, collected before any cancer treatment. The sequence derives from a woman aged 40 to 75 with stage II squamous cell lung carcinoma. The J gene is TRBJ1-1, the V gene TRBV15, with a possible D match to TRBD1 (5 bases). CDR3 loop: CATSSLPQGGSTEAFF. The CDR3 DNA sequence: TGTGCCACCAGCAGTTTACCCCAGGGCGGGAGCACTGAAGCTTTCTTT.